These 2 T cell receptor beta chains share one sample of origin, sequenced in a study of blood T cell repertoires in COVID-19. Here immunoSEQ multiplex PCR was the method, and the copy in TCRdb shows in-frame clones only, minus some. The table records approximately 290,000 clones, approximately 91% of them present only once. Sequencing was performed on peripheral blood. These receptors came from a woman aged 25 to 39 with COVID-19, enrolled during active disease.

The chain carries TRBV3-1 (or the pseudogene TRBV3-2) and TRBJ1-5; weak D call: TRBD1 (5 bases). V dropped 1 base and J dropped 1 base, with 11 bases sitting between them. The CDR3 is 16 residues long. Looked up from germline, CDR1 is LGHDT and CDR2 is YNNKEL (reference sequence). CDR3 nucleotides: TGTGCCAGCAGCCAAGGTCCGGGGGTAAGCAATCAGCCCCAGCATTTT. Its translation is CASSQGPGVSNQPQHF.

This chain uses TRBV6-2 or TRBV6-3 with TRBJ2-5; tentatively, D is TRBD2 (5 bases). The CDR3 is 17 residues long. The V end lost 4 bases, the J end lost 1 base, and 19 bases lay between the germline ends. CDR1 is MNHEY and CDR2 is SVGEGT in the germline V gene. The CDR3 protein is CASSLVPFGEPQETQYF. DNA of the CDR3: TGTGCCAGCAGTTTAGTTCCTTTCGGGGAGCCCCAAGAGACCCAGTACTTC.